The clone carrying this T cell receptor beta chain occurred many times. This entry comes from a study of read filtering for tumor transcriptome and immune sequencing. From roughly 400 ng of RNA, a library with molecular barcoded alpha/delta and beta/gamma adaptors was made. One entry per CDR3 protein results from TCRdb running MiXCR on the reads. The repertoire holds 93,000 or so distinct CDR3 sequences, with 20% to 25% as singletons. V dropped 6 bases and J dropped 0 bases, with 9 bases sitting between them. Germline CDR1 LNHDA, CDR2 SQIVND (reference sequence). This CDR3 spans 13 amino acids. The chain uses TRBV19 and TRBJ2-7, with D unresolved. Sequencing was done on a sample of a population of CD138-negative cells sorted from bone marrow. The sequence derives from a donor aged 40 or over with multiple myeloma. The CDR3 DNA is TGTGCCAGTAGCGCAGGTCTCTCCTACGAGCAGTACTTC. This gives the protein CASSAGLSYEQYF.